This record concerns one T cell receptor beta chain sequence. The target antigen is unknown. Documented time point: cycle 4 day 1 (C4D1), after about 6 weeks of nivolumab. Each of the patients experienced relapse following autologous stem cell transplantation, and their brentuximab vedotin exposure differed. The assay was immunoSEQ multiplex PCR, and TCRdb's table has in-frame clones only and misses some. In the table there are roughly 49,000 clones, around 87% of which are singletons. This sample is drawn from a study of PD-1 blockade in classical Hodgkin lymphoma. Notes on the study in general: Some patients started nivolumab under 1 year after ASCT, and they were excluded. Patients with a complete response exhibited baseline diversity comparable to newly diagnosed patients.

Trimming removed 0 bases from V and 4 bases from J, with 4 bases in between. Germline V gene sequence: CDR1 DFQATT, CDR2 SNEGSKA (reference sequence). This CDR3 contains 11 residues. The specimen was peripheral blood mononuclear cells (PBMCs), collected before the fourth cycle of nivolumab. This clonotype was sampled from a human donor with classical Hodgkin lymphoma. The chain links TRBV20-1 to TRBJ2-7; D unclear. The CDR3 loop is CSARDQYEQYF. CDR3 coding DNA: TGCAGTGCTAGAGATCAGTACGAGCAGTACTTC.